These T cell receptor beta chains were read from a single sample in a study of T cell changes during pregnancy in multiple sclerosis. Libraries were prepared by immunoSEQ multiplex PCR; TCRdb keeps only in-frame clonotypes and omits some of them. The data show 130,000 or so clones, less than 97% seen once. This specimen was peripheral blood, taken after pregnancy. These receptors were collected from a female donor with multiple sclerosis, enrolled in a pregnancy study. Both conserved end residues are part of each CDR3. D genes are given only for firm matches. Clone size is stated in some rows and not others, as once, few, many or a class when expanded.

TRBJ2-1	TRBV7-8	NA	TRBD2	CASNDRRGAFNEQFF	TGTGCCAGCAACGACCGGCGGGGGGCGTTCAATGAGCAGTTCTTC
TRBJ1-2	TRBV4-3	NA	NA	CASSQETSMAGGYTF	TGCGCCAGCAGCCAAGAAACATCCATGGCAGGAGGCTACACCTTC
TRBJ2-7	TRBV6-1	NA	TRBD2	CASSAIAGASEQYF	TGTGCCAGCAGTGCCATAGCGGGAGCATCCGAGCAGTACTTC
TRBJ1-2	TRBV28	NA	NA	CASRYRVFYGYTF	TGTGCCAGCAGATACAGGGTTTTCTATGGCTACACCTTC
TRBJ2-1	TRBV7-6	NA	NA	CASSNGKYNEQFF	TGTGCCAGCAGCAACGGGAAGTACAATGAGCAGTTCTTC
TRBJ2-7	TRBV25-1	NA	NA	CAAGRTVYEQYF	TGTGCCGCTGGAAGGACAGTCTACGAGCAGTACTTC
TRBJ1-5	TRBV6-5	NA	TRBD1	CATSDREDQPQHF	TGTGCCACCTCGGACAGGGAGGATCAGCCCCAGCATTTT
TRBJ2-7	TRBV7-3	NA	NA	CASSLTGGGSYEQYF	TGTGCCAGCAGCCTAACTGGGGGCGGGTCCTACGAGCAGTACTTC
TRBJ2-5	TRBV19	NA	NA	CASSPMTALETQYF	TGTGCCAGTAGTCCCATGACAGCCCTCGAGACCCAGTACTTC
TRBJ2-1	TRBV30	NA	TRBD2	CAWSGWTSGRGRGQFF	TGTGCCTGGAGTGGCTGGACTAGCGGGAGGGGTAGAGGTCAGTTCTTC
TRBJ2-3	TRBV29-1	NA	TRBD2	CSVEGLAGEVFTDTQYF	TGCAGCGTTGAAGGCCTAGCGGGAGAAGTATTCACAGATACGCAGTATTTT
TRBJ1-1	TRBV19	NA	NA	CASSIDMSGATEAFF	TGTGCCAGTAGTATAGATATGTCAGGGGCCACTGAAGCTTTCTTT
TRBJ2-7	TRBV2	NA	TRBD1	CAIEDRVYEQYF	TGTGCCATCGAGGACAGGGTCTACGAGCAGTACTTC
TRBJ1-4	TRBV28	once	NA	CASRRVELFF	TGTGCCAGCAGGAGGGTGGAACTGTTTTTT
TRBJ2-1	TRBV30	NA	TRBD2	CAWGTSGHGEQFF	TGTGCCTGGGGGACTAGCGGGCATGGTGAGCAGTTCTTC
TRBJ1-1	TRBV4-2	NA	TRBD1	CASSFDRGSAEAFF	TGTGCCAGCAGTTTTGACAGGGGTAGCGCTGAAGCTTTCTTT
TRBJ1-3	TRBV6-1	NA	TRBD1	CASRTGGGNTIYF	TGTGCCAGCAGGACAGGGGGGGGAAACACCATATATTTT
TRBJ1-1	TRBV4-3	NA	NA	CASSLKIEETEAFF	TGCGCCAGCAGCCTCAAGATTGAGGAGACTGAAGCTTTCTTT
TRBJ1-1	TRBV29-1	NA	NA	CSVGLSTEAFF	TGCAGCGTTGGTCTCAGCACTGAAGCTTTCTTT
TRBJ1-2	TRBV7-6	NA	NA	CASSQRPNMQGGYTF	TGTGCCAGCAGTCAACGCCCCAATATGCAGGGTGGCTACACCTTC
TRBJ1-1	TRBV29-1	NA	TRBD1	CSVVGLGQGLNTEAFF	TGCAGCGTGGTGGGCCTGGGACAGGGGTTGAACACTGAAGCTTTCTTT
TRBJ2-1	TRBV5-1	NA	TRBD2	CASSFPRGGLKAGGEQFF	TGCGCCAGCAGCTTTCCCCGAGGGGGACTCAAGGCGGGGGGTGAGCAGTTCTTC
TRBJ2-6	TRBV7-1	NA	NA	CASSLLRGQSRANVLTF	TGTGCCAGCAGCTTACTACGAGGACAAAGTCGGGCCAACGTCCTGACTTTC
TRBJ2-5	TRBV28	NA	NA	CASSLSPPRETQYF	TGTGCCAGCAGTTTATCACCGCCTCGGGAGACCCAGTACTTC
TRBJ2-1	TRBV5-1	NA	NA	CASSLAALASYNEQFF	TGCGCCAGCAGCTTGGCCGCTCTAGCTAGCTACAATGAGCAGTTCTTC
TRBJ1-4	TRBV6-4	NA	NA	CASSDPGLTNEKLFF	TGTGCCAGCAGTGACCCGGGACTGACTAATGAAAAACTGTTTTTT
TRBJ2-7	TRBV16	once	NA	CASSQFLLRGYEQYF	TGTGCCAGCAGCCAATTTCTCCTTCGAGGCTACGAGCAGTACTTC
TRBJ2-3	TRBV15	NA	NA	CATSPGADTQYF	TGTGCCACCAGCCCGGGGGCAGATACGCAGTATTTT
TRBJ1-1	TRBV6-5	once	NA	CASSWHQNTEAFF	TGTGCCAGCAGTTGGCACCAGAACACTGAAGCTTTCTTT
TRBJ2-7	TRBV5-1	once	NA	CASSLDSYYEQYF	TGCGCCAGCAGCTTGGACAGCTACTACGAGCAGTACTTC
TRBJ1-2	TRBV11-1	NA	TRBD1	CASSQHGGTGESYGYTF	TGTGCCAGCAGCCAACATGGCGGGACAGGGGAGAGCTATGGCTACACCTTC
TRBJ1-1	TRBV2	NA	NA	CASRSTENTEAFF	TGTGCCAGCAGATCCACAGAGAACACTGAAGCTTTCTTT
TRBJ2-5	TRBV6-5	NA	TRBD1	CASSQQGVQYF	TGTGCCAGCAGTCAACAGGGGGTACAGTACTTC
TRBJ1-2	TRBV5-4	NA	NA	CASSLDSGIRPLYGYTF	TGTGCCAGCAGCTTGGATTCAGGGATCAGACCTCTATATGGCTACACCTTC
TRBJ2-3	TRBV5-1	NA	TRBD2	CASSLASGPDTQYF	TGCGCCAGCAGCTTGGCTAGCGGACCTGATACGCAGTATTTT
TRBJ2-3	TRBV19	NA	NA	CASSIGLGSSTDTQYF	TGTGCCAGTAGTATAGGCCTAGGCTCTAGCACAGATACGCAGTATTTT
TRBJ2-2	TRBV7-6	NA	NA	CASSSSQTGELFF	TGTGCCAGCAGCTCCTCTCAGACCGGGGAGCTGTTTTTT
TRBJ2-1	TRBV6-1	NA	TRBD1	CASSESPDRVNEQFF	TGTGCCAGCAGTGAATCCCCGGACAGGGTAAATGAGCAGTTCTTC
TRBJ2-1	TRBV4-2	NA	NA	CASSQETDNSYNEQFF	TGTGCCAGCAGCCAAGAGACCGACAACTCCTACAATGAGCAGTTCTTC
TRBJ1-2	TRBV6-1	once	TRBD1	CASSEGGTGIYGYTF	TGTGCCAGCAGTGAAGGGGGGACAGGGATCTATGGCTACACCTTC
TRBJ2-4	TRBV7-2	NA	NA	CASSPPERTAKNIQYF	TGTGCCAGCAGCCCTCCCGAAAGGACTGCCAAAAACATTCAGTACTTC